This T cell receptor beta chain stems from a study of shared clonotypes between healthy human individuals (dated by TCRdb to about 2020). Turning to the overall study: The cohort included a few men and a couple of women between 18 and 49 years of age. For each donor, CD4 naive and CD4 memory were each given three plates, CD8 naive was given two plates, and CD8 memory was given one plate. The study deeply sequenced blood TCR repertoires of five healthy adults to estimate repertoire size and the extent of clonotype sharing between individuals. To increase sequencing depth and limit assay-specific biases, different laboratories used diverse techniques to prepare libraries and sequence TCR repertoires. Per donor, leukapheresis produced somewhere between about 0.9 and 9.5 billion PBMCs.

Using the deep immunoSEQ assay, TCR CDR3 regions were amplified from genomic DNA by multiplex PCR. Extracted genomic DNA from each cell subset was distributed evenly across all wells of several immunoSEQ 96-well plates, and each plate was treated as a replicate. For sorted subsets, approximately 200 ng of genomic DNA, equivalent to some 30,000 T cell genomes, went into each replicate PCR. The purified libraries were quantified using a Qubit 3.0 fluorometer, sized with a Bioanalyzer 2100, and then quantified again using the KAPA Library Quantification kit. Each immunoSEQ 96-well plate was sequenced on its own single-read 150-cycle Illumina NextSeq 550 flow cell. The source study handled its data this way. Because only junctional sequences without quality scores were contained in the immunoSEQ output, filtering matching that applied to full-length reads could not be performed. To assign V/J genes and CDR3, sequences were annotated against IMGT germline references using PyIR, a Python wrapper for IgBLAST v1.9. Any read was removed if the V/J assignment was weak (E-value above 1e-6), the CDR3 was missing, or the read contained stop codons, out-of-frame junctions, or ambiguous translated residues. V3J clonotypes were defined as sequences sharing the same inferred V gene, J gene, and CDR3 amino acid sequence. To compute the percentage overlap between repertoires, the number of shared unique clonotypes was divided by the size of the smaller repertoire. Richness of each repertoire was evaluated using RTK rarefaction, the Chao1 estimator, and Recon v2.1 estimates of unobserved clonotypes. Generation probabilities for all TCRbeta clonotypes obtained by the gDNA method from four donors were computed using OLGA. As stored in TCRdb, this immuneACCESS dataset retains in-frame rearrangements with V and J assigned. A fraction of the clones does not appear; measured against another copy, unresolved V genes explain less than half of the discrepancy, and the remainder lacks a known reason. Clonal size and the V and J genes are those of that table, whereas D and trimming came from the DNA. This sample lists under 80,000 clones; about 65% were detected once. The ten largest make up about 51% of the sample.

The donors were healthy, HIV-negative adults who had no recently reported acute infections or vaccinations. Every donor was a Caucasian adult living in Nashville, Tennessee, USA. The CD8 memory samples were a combination of magnetically selected CD45RO+ cells and CCR7-negative CD45RA+ effector memory (TemRA) cells. Blood was obtained by leukapheresis, after which PBMCs were separated by Ficoll-Histopaque density gradient centrifugation and cryopreserved in liquid nitrogen vapor phase. Purity and quantity of every magnetically sorted T cell population were checked by analytical flow cytometry. Genomic DNA was isolated from each sorted fraction and quantified by UV absorbance on a Nanodrop 2000c. The germline V gene encodes CDR1 LNHNV and CDR2 YYDKDF (reference sequence). The CDR3 has 14 amino acids, counting the end cysteine and phenylalanine. Just CDR3 DNA is preserved here, 42 bases in frame from base 1. V and J are truncated by 1 base and 3 bases respectively, leaving an intervening sequence of 6 bases.

Worth noting for this clone: Its antigen has not been determined. The sample holds no much larger clone one base away, and base qualities are not on file.

Points the paper makes about the study in general: Higher generation probabilities were observed for clonotypes shared by all four sorted-subset donors than for non-shared clonotypes. Sharing across several donors was observed for approximately 4.6% of naive CD4, 3.5% of naive CD8, 2% to 2.5% of memory CD4, and less than 0.45% of memory CD8 clonotypes. Larger estimated clonotype richness was generally found for naive subsets than for memory subsets. Because the study included only a small number of donors, the genetic and exposure-history diversity represented was limited. Incomplete sequencing was indicated by rarefaction of sorted-subset datasets, despite the large sequencing depth. Sampling was restricted to blood, and TCR repertoires in tissues likely differ from the TCR repertoires found in blood. Pairwise subsampling led to the expectation that sequencing depth would affect the degree of clonotype sharing among donors.

The clonotype was recovered from a man aged 30 to 39 in good health. Sequenced material: memory CD8+ T cells sorted from blood. Per the publication, the cell subset or site label means: CD45RO+ cells pooled with CCR7-negative TemRA cells. The rearranged segments are TRBV15 and TRBJ2-2; the D call could be TRBD1 or TRBD2, with each sharing 5 bases. Read as DNA, the sequence is TGTGCCACCAGCAGAGGGGGGTACACCGGGGAGCTGTTTTTT. This translates into CATSRGGYTGELFF.